One and the same sample provided the 17 T cell receptor beta chains below, sequenced in a study of patients and donors after allogeneic stem cell transplantation. MiXCR, run by TCRdb on the RT-PCR reads, gives a single entry per CDR3 protein. Found here are approximately 170,000 distinct CDR3 sequences, approximately 24% of them singletons; the top ten hold 26%. Sequencing was carried out using blood, either unsorted or a sorted T cell fraction (not recorded which). The receptors were gathered from a human donor who was either an allogeneic HSCT recipient or a stem cell or donor lymphocyte infusion donor (not recorded which). It is not recorded whose cells these are; they may come from a transplant donor.

The CDR3 DNA reads TGTGCCAGCAGCTTCGGACTAGCGGGCAAAGATACGCAGTATTTT. Protein sequence: CASSFGLAGKDTQYF. This chain joins TRBV7-6 and TRBJ2-3, with 11 bases aligning to TRBD2. Germline V lookup: CDR1 SGHVS, CDR2 FNYEAQ. This CDR3 is 15 amino acids long. The ends lost 3 bases at V and 5 bases at J; junction bases unmatched: 4.

The rearrangement links TRBV30 to TRBJ1-1, with D possibly TRBD1 on 5 matching bases. This CDR3 contains 13 residues. V was pared by 4 bases and J by 4 bases, with 13 bases between. Germline assignment: CDR1 GTSNPN and CDR2 SVGIG (reference sequence). The CDR3 sequence: CAWKEGPGTEAFF. The CDR3 DNA reads as TGTGCCTGGAAGGAGGGGCCGGGCACTGAAGCTTTCTTT.

This clonotype occurred a few times. The chain employs TRBV7-2 and TRBJ1-2; D ambiguous. CDR1 is SGHTA, CDR2 FQGNSA, per germline. V was pared by 5 bases and J by 8 bases, with 12 bases between. This CDR3 region has 12 residues. CDR3 sequence: CASSPRSIGYTF. For the CDR3, the DNA is TGTGCCAGCAGCCCCAGAAGTATCGGCTACACCTTC.

This clonotype was seen ten or more times. The rearrangement uses TRBV5-6 and TRBJ1-1; TRBD1 matches at 12 bases. Germline V CDR1 and CDR2: SGHDT, YYEEEE. The CDR3 covers 14 residues. Trimming cost V 4 bases and J 2 bases; bases outside gene matches: 0. CDR3 loop: CASSGTGGNTEAFF. Written as DNA, the CDR3 is TGTGCCAGCAGCGGGACAGGGGGCAACACTGAAGCTTTCTTT.

This chain connects TRBV20-1 to TRBJ2-3; no clear D. The CDR3 runs 12 residues. The germline CDR1 and CDR2 sequences are DFQATT and SNEGSKA (reference sequence). V dropped 6 bases and J dropped 2 bases, with 9 bases sitting between them. The DNA of the CDR3 is TGCAGTGCCCTTGGGATCACAGATACGCAGTATTTT. Encoded protein: CSALGITDTQYF.

This chain uses TRBV6-4 with TRBJ2-3; D possibly uses TRBD1 or TRBD2 (6 bases each). This CDR3 has 16 residues. Germline CDR1 is MRHNA and CDR2 is SNTAGT. Trimming cost V 4 bases and J 4 bases, with 18 bases left between them. This CDR3 is CASSGEGGPTPDTQYF. In DNA form, the CDR3 reads TGTGCCAGCAGTGGTGAAGGGGGGCCAACCCCAGATACGCAGTATTTT.

The V gene is TRBV11-2, the J gene TRBJ2-1; D might be TRBD2 (6 bases). With 6 bases removed from V and 10 bases from J, the gap between germline ends came to 22 bases. Germline V CDR1 and CDR2: SGHAT, FQNNGV. The CDR3 extends over 15 amino acids. CDR3 loop: CASRGDSQTGWEQFF. CDR3 nucleotides: TGTGCCAGCAGAGGGGACTCGCAGACCGGATGGGAGCAGTTCTTC.

The CDR3 sequence is CASSYGTGVAGGYTF. The DNA for the CDR3 is TGTGCCAGCAGTTACGGGACAGGGGTCGCAGGAGGCTACACCTTC. This chain connects TRBV6-5 to TRBJ1-2; 10 nucleotides line up with TRBD1. With 2 bases clipped from V and 8 bases from J, the junction kept 8 bases outside the gene matches. The CDR3 runs 15 residues. Germline CDR1 and CDR2: MNHEY and SVGAGI.

This clonotype showed up just a few times. The chain employs TRBV3-1 and TRBJ2-7, with 13 bases matching TRBD2. CDR3 length: 16 amino acids. Trimming took 6 bases from V and 2 from J; bases not matched to a gene: 7. Germline CDR1 LGHDT, CDR2 YNNKEL (reference sequence). CDR3 nucleotides: TGTGCCAGCAGTCAACGAGGACTAGCGGGAGCCTACGAGCAGTACTTC. Amino acid sequence: CASSQRGLAGAYEQYF.

This rearrangement joins TRBV5-5 to TRBJ2-5; D gene unclear. The CDR3 length is 14 residues. Trimming stripped 0 bases from V and 2 bases from J, with 8 bases between. Germline-derived CDR1 and CDR2 are SGHKS and YYEKEE (reference sequence). The CDR3 protein is CASSLADGQETQYF. DNA of the CDR3: TGTGCCAGCAGCTTGGCGGACGGACAAGAGACCCAGTACTTC.

The chain carries TRBV12-3 or TRBV12-4 and TRBJ1-1, with a weak D call TRBD1 (5 bases). Deletions cut 2 bases from V and 3 bases from J, with 16 bases between. The CDR3 has 16 residues. The chain's CDR3 is CASSLLVREYDTEAFF. The CDR3 nucleotides read TGTGCCAGCAGTTTACTGGTCAGGGAATATGACACTGAAGCTTTCTTT.

This clonotype occurred a few times. The V gene is TRBV20-1, the J gene TRBJ2-7; possibly TRBD2 for D (5 bases). This CDR3 region has 15 residues. Trimming shortened V by 6 bases and J by 7 bases, and 25 bases separated the two germline ends. Germline CDR1 is DFQATT and CDR2 is SNEGSKA (reference sequence). CDR3 sequence: CSAAVLSRVPGEQYF. The CDR3 nucleotides are TGCAGTGCCGCCGTTTTGTCGAGGGTTCCGGGAGAGCAGTACTTC.

The table lists this clonotype with many counts. CDR3 in amino acids: CASSQDKIPGTGQPQHF. The CDR3 DNA reads as TGCGCCAGCAGCCAAGATAAAATCCCAGGGACTGGGCAGCCCCAGCATTTT. The chain combines TRBV4-3 with TRBJ1-5, with TRBD1 as a possible D gene (5 bases). Germline V CDR1 and CDR2: LGHNA, YSLEER. Trimming cost V 0 bases and J 7 bases, with 19 bases left between them. This CDR3 region has 17 residues.

This clonotype showed up just a few times. The chain recombines TRBV19 with TRBJ1-1, with 7 positions matching TRBD1. The germline V gene has CDR1 LNHDA and CDR2 SQIVND (reference sequence). The V and J ends lost 6 bases and 4 bases, in that order; junction bases with no gene match: 2. The CDR3 sequence is 12 residues long. CDR3 sequence (DNA): TGTGCCAGTAGGGGACAGTCCACTGAAGCTTTCTTT. This codes for CASRGQSTEAFF.

This clonotype was seen many times. This sequence joins TRBV5-1 and TRBJ1-5; D possibly corresponds to TRBD1 (6 bases). This CDR3 contains 14 residues. Germline V gene sequence: CDR1 SGHRS, CDR2 YFSETQ. V dropped 0 bases and J dropped 7 bases, with 11 bases sitting between them. CDR3 nucleotide sequence: TGCGCCAGCAGCTTGGGAGGGGGTGGCCAGCCCCAGCATTTT. Translation gives CASSLGGGGQPQHF.

This clonotype was seen ten or more times. CDR3 in DNA: TGTGCCATCAGTGATACAAGCAATCAGCCCCAGCATTTT. This codes for CAISDTSNQPQHF. The genes are TRBV10-3 and TRBJ1-5; D unclear. The CDR3 loop spans 13 amino acids. Trimming took off 3 bases at V and 1 base at J, with 4 bases between the two ends. Germline V gives CDR1 ENHRY, CDR2 SYGVKD.

This clonotype was counted between two and nine times. It is likely a read error, because the conserved phenylalanine at the end of the CDR3 is missing. The DNA is left out, because the CDR3 cannot be placed on it with certainty; the CDR3 is given as TCRdb lists it. The gene calls are TRBV12-3 or TRBV12-4 and TRBJ1-5. The CDR3 length equals 10 residues, ends included. CDR3 region: CASSSARCKI.